This T cell receptor (beta chain) was observed in a study of blood T cell repertoires in COVID-19. V was clipped by 7 bases and J by 6 bases, with 18 bases between them. The CDR3 loop spans 14 amino acids. CDR1 is SQVTM and CDR2 is ANQGSEA in the germline V gene. Living in 24 US areas, the participants were between about 18 and 100 years of age. Researchers sorted participants into cohorts using their self-reported clinical history. Profiling relied on immunoSEQ multiplex PCR, and the TCRdb table lists in-frame clones only, not all of them. Of 250,000 to 300,000 clones listed, about four fifths are singletons.

The chain has TRBV29-1 and TRBJ2-2, with a possible D match to TRBD2 (5 bases). The source of this sequence is a man between 35 and 55 years old who had been exposed to COVID-19. Sequencing was done on a sample of PBMCs or T cells enriched from blood (not recorded which). Here the CDR3 reads CSAQVGRLAGELFF. CDR3 nucleotides: TGCAGCGCCCAAGTGGGGAGATTGGCCGGGGAGCTGTTTTTT.